This record covers a single T cell receptor (beta chain). Its antigen is currently not known. Per-base quality was not reported, and no clone a single base away is much larger than it. The cohort consisted of some 730 healthy bone marrow donors. At the time of sampling, every cohort member was nominally healthy, though immune exposures that went unrecorded were likely present. The donor was CMV seronegative and belonged to the group of approximately 320 seronegative cohort members. A peripheral blood sample was provided by each donor, and peripheral blood mononuclear cells were used for TCR beta sequencing. Genomic DNA extraction from the blood cell samples was performed with the Qiagen DNeasy Blood Extraction Kit. The cysteine opens and the phenylalanine closes a CDR3 of 15 amino acids. The kept DNA is CDR3 alone, 45 bases in frame from the first base. The germline V gene specifies MNHEY as CDR1 and SVGAGI as CDR2. The junction carries 16 bases between V and J, which are trimmed by 5 bases and 3 bases respectively.

This sample is part of a study of cytomegalovirus exposure and HLA in healthy donors (TCRdb year 2017). In terms of the full investigation: An earlier analysis of roughly 500 of the donors reported 250 to 300 Gb of sequence data and about 100 million unique TCR beta sequences from about 179 million T cells. To predict cytomegalovirus infection status, the study combined high-throughput TCR immunosequencing, statistical association of individual TCRs with disease status, and machine learning. The study profiled the T cell repertoires of fewer than 850 subjects by immunosequencing and related them to cytomegalovirus serostatus. To decide whether each TCR beta V gene segment behaved as functional or pseudogenic, an earlier analysis of over 500 of the donors relied on high-throughput TCR beta sequencing. Across about 380 genotyped donors of the cohort, an average of approximately 200,000 unique TCR beta nucleotide sequences per donor were sequenced, and roughly 18% of those sequences were non-productive. All discovery cohort repertoires had been generated on a single sequencing platform. A handful of DR-DQ haplotypes were treated as single units for association and clustering because of strong linkage in the cohort. Both class I and class II loci were covered by HLA typing, at four-digit resolution. Alongside the repertoire data, information on donor age, sex, ethnicity and CMV serostatus was compiled. Rather than using new phenotypic data, the later analysis identified candidate immune exposures from TCR beta sequences and from how often those sequences occurred across donors. The study aimed to test whether signatures of past pathogen exposure could be identified by cataloging public T cell receptors. A later genetic analysis took genome-wide SNP genotypes for about 65% of the roughly 670 donors and used that subset as a discovery cohort. In addition to the first cohort of 666 subjects, a separate validation cohort of 120 different subjects was used. Approximately 310 gigabases of sequencing data and 80 million or so unique TCR sequences were included in an early release covering around 650 HLA-typed donors. Among the approximately 400 genotyped donors, roughly 80% belonged to the genetic ancestry cluster associated with self-reported Caucasian donors. To study patterns of TCR occurrence, a later analysis re-analyzed previously published TCR beta repertoires from around 670 donors and added high-resolution HLA genotyping. Typing coverage differed by locus: A, B, C, DRB1 and DQB1 were typed in roughly 620-640 donors, DQA1 in 522, DPA1 in around 580, and DPB1 in roughly 470. Summary of the overall study and its limitations: The study listed approximately 160 TCR beta chains as associated with cytomegalovirus. It was suggested by the authors that the approach could potentially be generalized to other disease states and immunological phenotypes. In a later genetic analysis, fewer N-insertions in productive TCRs were reported among donors in an Asian-associated ancestry cluster than the 666-donor mean. In an earlier analysis of about 600 of the donors, most TCR beta V segments appeared in productive rearrangements about 90% or about 30% of the time, broadly matching IMGT annotations. When HLA alleles, especially DR and DQ, strongly co-occurred, TCR associations were difficult to assign to individual alleles. HLA typing was unavailable for some donors at each locus, so association tests used only the typed subset. Sequencing depth was assumed to be roughly uniform across donors in the presence/absence analyses, though that assumption may not hold. Immune exposure information for the cohort was limited to CMV serostatus. In a later analysis, most CMV-associated TCR beta chains were found to appear HLA-restricted, with HLA associations seemingly driven largely by CMV exposure. The 87-base-pair reads could not distinguish some IMGT-functional V segments, including TRBV6-2 and TRBV6-3, so those segments were excluded. Most TCR sequences were seen in very few donors, while some public TCRs were found in many individuals. The cohort was sequenced for TCR beta chains only, and without alpha or paired-chain data the features that could be detected were limited. A later genetic analysis associated a missense DCLRE1C variant with V-gene and J-gene trimming of TCR beta chains, and an independent cohort replicated the association. The earlier analysis of fewer than 750 of the donors excluded seventeen rarely observed V segments, including chromosome 9 orphons, because counts were too low. Correlated functional status among segregating V segments might reflect linkage disequilibrium, but an unknown experimental factor could not be ruled out. In vitro tests confirmed that a few of the cytomegalovirus-associated TCR beta chains recognize cytomegalovirus antigens. In a later analysis, 15,000 to 20,000 TCR beta sequences were associated with specific HLA alleles at a false discovery rate of 0.05. The sequencing pipeline was judged likely to have produced a cluster of highly shared sequence variants as a technical artifact. Several of the top co-occurrence clusters appeared to be linked to parvovirus B19, influenza, CMV and Epstein-Barr virus, according to a later analysis. In a later analysis, HLA-associated TCR beta chains were found to be more clonally expanded and to have lower generation probabilities than equally common non-associated chains. According to a later analysis, TCR association rates differed among HLA loci, with DRB1 alleles showing the most associated TCRs and HLA-C alleles showing the fewest. A further reported finding was that TCR beta sequences accurately predicted the HLA-A and HLA-B alleles for most subjects in the first cohort. The classifier was reported to diagnose cytomegalovirus status with high specificity and sensitivity in both the original and validation cohorts.

The library was generated by the immunoSEQ multiplex PCR assay. For the multiplex PCR, a mixture combining 60 forward primers for TCR Vbeta segments and 13 reverse primers for TCR Jbeta segments was used. The CDR3 region of rearranged TCR beta genes was amplified from genomic DNA with a multiplex PCR assay. On the Illumina HiSeq System, the amplified TCR beta libraries were sequenced as 87-base-pair reads. The paper's data handling went like this. A later analysis tallied 75 million to 95 million unique TCR beta chains across the 666 repertoires, and about 10 million of those chains were shared by two or more donors. Raw reads were error-corrected and collapsed into unique sequences with a nearest-neighbor algorithm that merged closely related sequences to remove PCR and sequencing errors. To assign V, D and J gene segments, CDR3 sequences were aligned to IMGT reference sequences. For a sequence to be retained, a match of at least six nucleotides to both a V gene segment and a J gene segment was required. Rearrangements were called productive when the CDR3 lacked stop codons and stayed in frame with V and J; all others were non-productive. Following IMGT convention, CDR3 was defined as the stretch from the second conserved V-encoded cysteine to the conserved J-encoded phenylalanine. The earlier analysis of about 590 of the donors excluded sequences that lacked an unambiguous match to a single V gene segment. An earlier analysis of 550 to 650 of the donors classified V segments as functional when productive rearrangements were above 56.7% and as segregating when the standard deviation between donors was above 5%. A statistical classification framework was built to diagnose cytomegalovirus status from the catalog of TCR beta chain sequences. In a later analysis, TCR nucleotide sequences were compared against IMGT/GENE-DB human TR gene sequences so that V and J genes could be assigned. The TCRdist pipeline was used in a later analysis to assign CDR3 sequences and most-parsimonious VDJ recombination scenarios. A later analysis defined each TCR beta chain by its CDR3 amino acid sequence plus V-gene family, and excluded reads lacking a unique V-gene family. To address suspected cross-contamination and a sequencing artifact, a later analysis removed under 600 highly shared, low-generation-probability nucleotide sequences. In a later analysis, a clonal expansion index was calculated for each public chain from normalized within-repertoire ranks of inferred template counts. In a later analysis, generation probabilities were computed using a VDJ recombination model fitted to out-of-frame rearrangements, and the results were checked against IGoR. Hypergeometric tests were used in a later analysis to score TCR-TCR, TCR-HLA and TCR-CMV co-occurrence, with a repertoire-size bias correction applied to the TCR pairs. In a later analysis, false discovery rates were estimated by permuting HLA or CMV assignments 20 times. A later analysis grouped co-occurring TCRs with DBSCAN, adding TCRdist sequence similarity when clustering within HLA-allele-positive subsets. Repertoires with fewer than 30,000 or more than 120,000 public chains, plus five repertoires with anomalous nucleotide sharing, were excluded from co-occurrence clustering. Sourced from immuneACCESS, this table was stored by TCRdb with only in-frame sequences that have V and J called. A share of the clones is absent; for the studies checked, an unresolved V gene accounts for under half, and the remainder has no known explanation. That table furnishes V, J and clone size, whereas the DNA furnished D and trimming. The sample includes roughly 100,000 clones, with about 83% observed a single time. The ten top clones hold 5% to 6.5% of the sample.

This receptor was obtained from a man between 18 and 29 years old in good health and CMV-seronegative. This receptor chain uses TRBV6-5 and TRBJ1-1; the D region possibly corresponds to TRBD1 (6 bases align). What was sequenced was PBMCs. The sequenced DNA: TGTGCCAGCAGTGTAGGTGGGGGGGGCGACACTGAAGCTTTCTTT. Its translation reads: CASSVGGGGDTEAFF.